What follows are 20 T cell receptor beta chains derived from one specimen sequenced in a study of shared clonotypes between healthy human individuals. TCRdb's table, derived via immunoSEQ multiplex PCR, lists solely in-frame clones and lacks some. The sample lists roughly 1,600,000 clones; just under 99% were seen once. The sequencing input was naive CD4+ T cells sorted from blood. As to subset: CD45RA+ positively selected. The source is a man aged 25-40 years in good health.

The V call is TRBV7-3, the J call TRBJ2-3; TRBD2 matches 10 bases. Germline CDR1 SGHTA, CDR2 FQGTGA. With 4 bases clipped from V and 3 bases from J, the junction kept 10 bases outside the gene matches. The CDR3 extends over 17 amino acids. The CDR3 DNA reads TGTGCCAGCAGCTGGTGGGGGCTAGCGGGAGTTACAGATACGCAGTATTTT. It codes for CASSWWGLAGVTDTQYF. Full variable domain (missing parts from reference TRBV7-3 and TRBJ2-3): GAGVSQTPSNKVTEKGKYVELRCDPISGHTALYWYRQSLGQGPEFLIYFQGTGAADDSGLPNDRFFAVRPEGSVSTLKIQRTERGDSAVYLCASSWWGLAGVTDTQYFGPGTRLTVL.

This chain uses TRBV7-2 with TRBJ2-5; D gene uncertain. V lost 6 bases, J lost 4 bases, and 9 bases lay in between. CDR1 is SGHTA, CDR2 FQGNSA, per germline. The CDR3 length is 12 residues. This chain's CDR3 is CASRANGETQYF. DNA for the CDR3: TGTGCCAGCAGGGCCAACGGAGAGACCCAGTACTTC. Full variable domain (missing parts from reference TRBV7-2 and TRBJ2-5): GAGVSQSPSNKVTEKGKDVELRCDPISGHTALYWYRQSLGQGLEFLIYFQGNSAPDKSGLPSDRFSAERTGGSVSTLTIQRTQQEDSAVYLCASRANGETQYFGPGTRLLVL.

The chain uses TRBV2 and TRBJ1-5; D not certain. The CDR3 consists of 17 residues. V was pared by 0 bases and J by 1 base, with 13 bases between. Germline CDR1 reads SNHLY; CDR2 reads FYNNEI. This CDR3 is CASSEAGHPASNQPQHF. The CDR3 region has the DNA TGTGCCAGCAGTGAAGCAGGCCACCCGGCGAGCAATCAGCCCCAGCATTTT.

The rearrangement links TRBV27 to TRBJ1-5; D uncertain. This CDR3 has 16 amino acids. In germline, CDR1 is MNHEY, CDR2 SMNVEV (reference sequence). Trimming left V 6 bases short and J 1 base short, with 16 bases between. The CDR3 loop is CASSLTGAFSNQPQHF. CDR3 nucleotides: TGTGCCAGCAGCCTAACTGGCGCTTTCAGCAATCAGCCCCAGCATTTT.

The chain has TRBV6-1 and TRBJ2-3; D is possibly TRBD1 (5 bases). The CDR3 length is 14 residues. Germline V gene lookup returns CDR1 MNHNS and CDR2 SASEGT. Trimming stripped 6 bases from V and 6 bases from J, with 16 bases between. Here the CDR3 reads CASRSLGLTDTQYF. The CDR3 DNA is TGTGCCAGCAGGTCCCTGGGGCTTACCGATACGCAGTATTTT.

This chain's CDR3 is CASSHAGGGANTGELFF. CDR3 nucleotides: TGTGCCAGCTCCCACGCCGGTGGCGGGGCGAACACCGGGGAGCTGTTTTTT. This chain links TRBV18 with TRBJ2-2; tentative D call: TRBD2 (6 bases). Germline V gene data show CDR1 as KGHSH and CDR2 as LQKENI. Trimming shortened V by 6 bases and J by 0 bases, and 17 bases separated the two germline ends. This CDR3 is 17 amino acids long.

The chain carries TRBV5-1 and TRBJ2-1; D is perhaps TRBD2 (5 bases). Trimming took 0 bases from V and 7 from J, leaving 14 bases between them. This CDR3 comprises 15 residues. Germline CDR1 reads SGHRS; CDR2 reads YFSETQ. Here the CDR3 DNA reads TGCGCCAGCAGCTTGGGAACGGGATTTGGGAATGAGCAGTTCTTC. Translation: CASSLGTGFGNEQFF.

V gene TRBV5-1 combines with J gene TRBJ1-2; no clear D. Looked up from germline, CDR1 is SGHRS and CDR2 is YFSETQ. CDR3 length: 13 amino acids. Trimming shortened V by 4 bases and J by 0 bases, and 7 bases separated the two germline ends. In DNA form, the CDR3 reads TGCGCCAGCAGCGCCGGAGCTAACTATGGCTACACCTTC. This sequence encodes CASSAGANYGYTF.

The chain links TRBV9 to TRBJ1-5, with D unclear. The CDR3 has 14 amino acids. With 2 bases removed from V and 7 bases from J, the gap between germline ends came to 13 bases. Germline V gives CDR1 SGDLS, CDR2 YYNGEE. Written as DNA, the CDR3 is TGTGCCAGCAGCGTTGGCCTCGAGGGACAGCCCCAGCATTTT. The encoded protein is CASSVGLEGQPQHF.

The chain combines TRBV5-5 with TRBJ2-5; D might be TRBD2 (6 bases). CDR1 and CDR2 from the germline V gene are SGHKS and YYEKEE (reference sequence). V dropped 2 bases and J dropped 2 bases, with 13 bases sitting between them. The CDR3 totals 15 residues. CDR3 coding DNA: TGTGCCAGCAGCTTTAGGAGCGGGCAGCAAGAGACCCAGTACTTC. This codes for CASSFRSGQQETQYF.

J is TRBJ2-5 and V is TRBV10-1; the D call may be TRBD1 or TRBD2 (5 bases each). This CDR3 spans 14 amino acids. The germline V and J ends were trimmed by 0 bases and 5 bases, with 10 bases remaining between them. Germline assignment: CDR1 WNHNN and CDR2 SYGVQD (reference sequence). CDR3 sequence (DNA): TGCGCCAGCAGTGAGTCGCCGGGGCGGGAGACCCAGTACTTC. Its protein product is CASSESPGRETQYF.

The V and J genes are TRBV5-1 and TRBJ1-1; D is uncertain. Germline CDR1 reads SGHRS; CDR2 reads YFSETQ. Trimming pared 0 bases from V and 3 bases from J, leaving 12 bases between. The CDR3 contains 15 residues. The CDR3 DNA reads TGCGCCAGCAGCTTGGCCGAACAGCCAGACACTGAAGCTTTCTTT. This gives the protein CASSLAEQPDTEAFF.

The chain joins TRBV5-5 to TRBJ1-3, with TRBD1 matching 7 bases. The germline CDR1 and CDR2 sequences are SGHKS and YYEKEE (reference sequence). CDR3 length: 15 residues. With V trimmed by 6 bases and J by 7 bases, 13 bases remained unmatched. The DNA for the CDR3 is TGTGCCAGCAACTCGCTTACAGGGGAAGGGAACACCATATATTTT. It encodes CASNSLTGEGNTIYF. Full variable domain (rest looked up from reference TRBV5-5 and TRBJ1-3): DAGVTQSPTHLIKTRGQQVTLRCSPISGHKSVSWYQQVLGQGPQFIFQYYEKEERGRGNFPDRFSARQFPNYSSELNVNALLLGDSALYLCASNSLTGEGNTIYFGEGSWLTVV.

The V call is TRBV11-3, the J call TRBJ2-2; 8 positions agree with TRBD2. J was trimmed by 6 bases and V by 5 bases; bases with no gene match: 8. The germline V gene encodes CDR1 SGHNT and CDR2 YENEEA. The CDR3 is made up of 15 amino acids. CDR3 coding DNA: TGTGCCAGCAGCGCATCAGCGGGGGAGGCCGGGGAGCTGTTTTTT. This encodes CASSASAGEAGELFF.

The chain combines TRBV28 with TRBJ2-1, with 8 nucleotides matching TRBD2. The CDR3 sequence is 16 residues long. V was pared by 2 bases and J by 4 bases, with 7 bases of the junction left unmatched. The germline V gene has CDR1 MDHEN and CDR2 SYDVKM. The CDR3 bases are TGTGCCAGCAGTTTAGCGGGACTAGACCCTTACAATGAGCAGTTCTTC. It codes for CASSLAGLDPYNEQFF.

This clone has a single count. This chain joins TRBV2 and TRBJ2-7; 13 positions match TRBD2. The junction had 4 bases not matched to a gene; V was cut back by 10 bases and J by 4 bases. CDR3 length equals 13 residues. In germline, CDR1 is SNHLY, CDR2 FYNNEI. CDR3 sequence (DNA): TGTGCCACCCGACTAGCGGGAGGTTACGAGCAGTACTTC. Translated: CATRLAGGYEQYF.

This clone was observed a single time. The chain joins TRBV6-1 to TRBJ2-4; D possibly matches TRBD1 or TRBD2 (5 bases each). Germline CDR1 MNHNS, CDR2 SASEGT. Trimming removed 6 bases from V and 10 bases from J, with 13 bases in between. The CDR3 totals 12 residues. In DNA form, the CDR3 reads TGTGCCAGCAGACAGGCCAGCGGTATTCAGTACTTC. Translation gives CASRQASGIQYF.

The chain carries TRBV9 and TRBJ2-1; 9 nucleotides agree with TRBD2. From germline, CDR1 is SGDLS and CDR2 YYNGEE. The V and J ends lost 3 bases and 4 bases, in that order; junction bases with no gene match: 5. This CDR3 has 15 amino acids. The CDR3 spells CASSAPSGAYNEQFF. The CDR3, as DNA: TGTGCCAGCAGCGCGCCTAGCGGGGCTTACAATGAGCAGTTCTTC. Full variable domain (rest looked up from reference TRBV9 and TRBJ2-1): DSGVTQTPKHLITATGQRVTLRCSPRSGDLSVYWYQQSLDQGLQFLIQYYNGEERAKGNILERFSAQQFPDLHSELNLSSLELGDSALYFCASSAPSGAYNEQFFGPGTRLTVL.

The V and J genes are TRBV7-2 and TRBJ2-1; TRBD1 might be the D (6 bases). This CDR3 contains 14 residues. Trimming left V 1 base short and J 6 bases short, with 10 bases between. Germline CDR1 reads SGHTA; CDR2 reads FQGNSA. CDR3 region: CASSLVGGINEQFF. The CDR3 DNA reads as TGTGCCAGCAGCTTAGTTGGGGGCATCAATGAGCAGTTCTTC.

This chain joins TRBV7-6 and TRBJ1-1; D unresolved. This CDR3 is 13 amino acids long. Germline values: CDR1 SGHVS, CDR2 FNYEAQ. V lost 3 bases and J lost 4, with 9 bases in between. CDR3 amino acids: CASSFEGSTEAFF. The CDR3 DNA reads TGTGCCAGCAGCTTTGAGGGTAGCACTGAAGCTTTCTTT.